Listed below are T cell receptor beta chains from one sample, sequenced in a study of T cells after yellow fever vaccination. TCRdb ran MiXCR on the 5' RACE reads and lists one entry per CDR3 protein. Of 120,000 or so distinct CDR3 sequences listed, roughly 15% were seen once; the top ten hold approximately 43%. Sequences were derived from CD8+ T cells sorted from PBMCs, sampled 5 days after the yellow fever booster vaccination. The receptors here all came from a man aged 18 to 30 who received the YFV17D yellow fever vaccine. The CDR3 runs from the conserved cysteine through the conserved F or W. A D gene is named only where the DNA matches it firmly. Expanded clones get a size class; other rows say once, few or many, or leave the size out.

V gene	J gene	clone size	D gene	CDR3 protein	CDR3 DNA
TRBV27	TRBJ2-4	NA	NA	CASSSGVDIQYF	TGTGCCAGCAGTTCCGGGGTCGACATTCAGTACTTC
TRBV9	TRBJ1-2	many	NA	CASSDDAEHYGYTF	TGTGCCAGCAGCGATGACGCGGAACACTATGGCTACACCTTC
TRBV5-1	TRBJ1-2	NA	NA	CASSFTFYGYTF	TGCGCCAGCAGCTTCACCTTCTATGGCTACACCTTC
TRBV4-1	TRBJ2-7	NA	TRBD1	CASSLGQGREQYF	TGCGCCAGCAGCCTCGGACAGGGGCGGGAGCAGTACTTC
TRBV27	TRBJ2-3	NA	NA	CASGLSTDTQYF	TGTGCCAGTGGACTAAGCACAGATACGCAGTATTTT
TRBV4-2	TRBJ2-5	many	NA	CASSHPRETQYF	TGTGCCAGCAGCCACCCGCGCGAGACCCAGTACTTC
TRBV27	TRBJ1-2	NA	TRBD1	CASSQIQGAVYGYTF	TGTGCCAGCAGCCAAATCCAGGGGGCCGTCTATGGCTACACCTTC
TRBV20-1	TRBJ1-2	NA	NA	CSARLTGGGNGYTF	TGCAGTGCCCGTCTGACAGGCGGGGGGAATGGCTACACCTTC
TRBV21-1	TRBJ2-1	many	NA	CASSKGGGQGSDNEQFF	TGTGCCAGCAGCAAAGGGGGGGGACAGGGTAGCGACAATGAGCAGTTCTTC
TRBV5-4	TRBJ2-3	many	NA	CASSRPAENTDTQYF	TGTGCCAGCAGTCGTCCAGCGGAGAACACAGATACGCAGTATTTT
TRBV6-2/TRBV6-3	TRBJ1-1	many	TRBD1	CASSYSGTGSAEAFF	TGTGCCAGCAGTTACTCCGGGACAGGGTCGGCTGAAGCTTTCTTT
TRBV6-2/TRBV6-3	TRBJ1-5	few	NA	CASSYSFGGNQPQHF	TGTGCCAGCAGTTACTCGTTTGGGGGCAATCAGCCCCAGCATTTT
TRBV4-1	TRBJ2-1	NA	NA	CASSPAPLGGVMNEQFF	TGCGCCAGCAGCCCGGCACCCCTCGGGGGAGTCATGAATGAGCAGTTCTTC
TRBV7-8	TRBJ2-5	few	TRBD1	CASSSRGQQETQYF	TGTGCCAGCAGCTCAAGGGGGCAGCAAGAGACCCAGTACTTC
TRBV29-1	TRBJ2-5	few	TRBD2	CSVERGVRETQYF	TGCAGCGTTGAACGGGGGGTTCGGGAGACCCAGTACTTC
TRBV6-2/TRBV6-3	TRBJ2-5	NA	TRBD1	CASRQGAKTQYF	TGTGCCAGCAGACAGGGGGCGAAGACCCAGTACTTC
TRBV7-3	TRBJ2-1	many	TRBD1	CASSHGTGRGDEQFF	TGTGCCAGCAGCCACGGGACAGGGCGGGGCGATGAGCAGTTCTTC
TRBV7-2	TRBJ1-4	few	NA	CASSFPALPEKLFF	TGTGCCAGCAGCTTTCCTGCTTTACCTGAAAAACTGTTTTTT
TRBV24-1	TRBJ2-7	NA	NA	CATPRSSYEQYF	TGTGCCACCCCCAGGAGCTCCTACGAGCAGTACTTC
TRBV6-5	TRBJ1-3	few	NA	CASSYSQGQGNTIYF	TGTGCCAGCAGTTACTCTCAGGGACAAGGAAACACCATATATTTT
TRBV5-1	TRBJ2-7	NA	TRBD1	CASSLTGADRPFGDEQYF	TGCGCCAGCAGCTTAACAGGGGCGGACAGGCCTTTCGGGGACGAGCAGTACTTC
TRBV3-1	TRBJ2-5	few	NA	CASSQLETQYF	TGTGCCAGCAGCCAACTAGAGACCCAGTACTTC
TRBV27	TRBJ1-1	few	NA	CASSEWQNTEAFF	TGTGCCAGCAGTGAGTGGCAGAACACTGAAGCTTTCTTT
TRBV12-3/TRBV12-4	TRBJ2-1	NA	NA	CASSFRGRDEQFF	TGTGCCAGCAGTTTCCGGGGTCGCGATGAGCAGTTCTTC
TRBV7-8	TRBJ2-5	NA	NA	CASSLVGGPAGETQYF	TGTGCCAGCAGCTTAGTAGGAGGTCCGGCGGGAGAGACCCAGTACTTC
TRBV12-3/TRBV12-4	TRBJ2-1	NA	NA	CASSDSGTHNEQFF	TGTGCCAGCAGTGACTCCGGGACTCACAATGAGCAGTTCTTC
TRBV7-9	TRBJ2-2	few	NA	CARAGQNTGELFF	TGTGCCAGAGCGGGACAAAACACCGGGGAGCTGTTTTTT
TRBV7-3	TRBJ2-5	NA	NA	CASSPEVGHETQYF	TGTGCCAGCAGCCCAGAGGTGGGGCATGAGACCCAGTACTTC
TRBV12-3/TRBV12-4	TRBJ2-3	few	NA	CASSLAVGSSTDTQYF	TGTGCCAGCAGTTTAGCTGTCGGATCTAGCACAGATACGCAGTATTTT
TRBV12-3/TRBV12-4	TRBJ1-1	few	TRBD1	CASKRDRGGTEAFF	TGTGCCAGCAAGAGGGACAGGGGGGGGACTGAAGCTTTCTTT
TRBV2	TRBJ1-4	NA	NA	CASSDVWVSTNEKLFF	TGTGCCAGCAGTGATGTCTGGGTTTCGACTAATGAAAAACTGTTTTTT
TRBV9	TRBJ1-2	NA	TRBD1	CASSGDRGNYGYTF	TGTGCCAGCAGCGGCGACAGGGGTAACTATGGCTACACCTTC
TRBV3-1	TRBJ2-7	NA	NA	CASSHLGTVYEQYF	TGTGCCAGCAGCCACCTAGGGACGGTTTACGAGCAGTACTTC
TRBV3-1	TRBJ2-5	few	TRBD2	CASSQERTSGGRGETQYF	TGTGCCAGCAGCCAAGAAAGGACTAGCGGGGGCAGAGGAGAGACCCAGTACTTC
TRBV7-8	TRBJ2-7	few	NA	CASSEGLSSFEQYF	TGTGCCAGCAGCGAAGGACTGAGCTCCTTCGAGCAGTACTTC
TRBV27	TRBJ2-6	few	NA	CASSSPWSGANVLTF	TGTGCCAGCAGTTCCCCCTGGTCCGGGGCCAACGTCCTGACTTTC
TRBV11-2	TRBJ1-6	few	NA	CASSLKVSPLHF	TGTGCCAGCAGCTTAAAGGTTTCACCCCTCCACTTT
TRBV7-9	TRBJ2-3	NA	TRBD2	CASSGSGGAWDTQYF	TGTGCCAGCAGCGGTAGCGGGGGGGCCTGGGATACGCAGTATTTT
TRBV12-3/TRBV12-4	TRBJ1-1	NA	NA	CASSQGSTEAFF	TGTGCCAGCAGTCAGGGGAGCACTGAAGCTTTCTTT
TRBV10-3	TRBJ2-5	NA	NA	CAISESYTGQETQYF	TGTGCCATCAGTGAGTCCTATACAGGGCAAGAGACCCAGTACTTC
TRBV5-1	TRBJ2-3	many	NA	CASRSGTDTQYF	TGCGCCAGTAGATCGGGGACAGATACGCAGTATTTT
TRBV6-1	TRBJ2-7	NA	TRBD1	CASSALTGAQSEQYF	TGTGCCAGCAGTGCCCTGACAGGGGCCCAGTCCGAGCAGTACTTC
TRBV4-1	TRBJ2-1	few	NA	CASSQLIRGGTPGDEQFF	TGCGCCAGCAGCCAGTTGATCCGGGGCGGGACCCCGGGGGATGAGCAGTTCTTC
TRBV29-1	TRBJ2-5	few	TRBD2	CSVEGEGETQYF	TGCAGCGTTGAAGGGGAGGGAGAGACCCAGTACTTC
TRBV11-1	TRBJ2-1	few	TRBD1	CASSLAKYRGILGYGNEQFF	TGTGCCAGCAGCTTAGCTAAGTACAGGGGGATACTTGGATATGGCAATGAGCAGTTCTTC
TRBV12-3/TRBV12-4	TRBJ2-3	NA	NA	CASSSREGRSDTQYF	TGTGCCAGCAGTTCACGGGAAGGGAGGTCAGATACGCAGTATTTT
TRBV7-2	TRBJ2-1	few	NA	CASSRASGNEQFF	TGTGCCAGCAGCCGGGCTAGTGGGAATGAGCAGTTCTTC
TRBV6-2/TRBV6-3	TRBJ1-1	NA	NA	CASSYSDIQGNTEAFF	TGTGCCAGCAGTTATTCCGACATTCAGGGAAACACTGAAGCTTTCTTT
TRBV6-2/TRBV6-3	TRBJ2-7	NA	NA	CASSYGRTYEQYF	TGTGCCAGCAGTTACGGACGTACCTACGAGCAGTACTTC
TRBV30	TRBJ1-2	NA	NA	CAWSVGEPYGYTF	TGTGCCTGGAGTGTTGGGGAACCCTATGGCTACACCTTC
TRBV29-1	TRBJ2-2	NA	NA	CSAIGTGELFF	TGCAGCGCTATAGGAACCGGGGAGCTGTTTTTT
TRBV20-1	TRBJ1-4	few	TRBD1	CSARTGRDEKLFF	TGCAGTGCCCGGACAGGGCGGGATGAAAAACTGTTTTTT
TRBV30	TRBJ2-1	few	TRBD1	CARGQGGSYNEQFF	TGTGCCCGAGGACAGGGGGGGTCCTACAATGAGCAGTTCTTC
TRBV4-3	TRBJ2-1	few	TRBD2	CASSQDTLSGGYNEQFF	TGCGCCAGCAGCCAGGACACACTTAGCGGGGGCTACAATGAGCAGTTCTTC
TRBV12-3/TRBV12-4	TRBJ2-5	few	TRBD1	CASSYLLGQKETQYF	TGTGCCAGCAGTTATCTCCTGGGACAGAAGGAGACCCAGTACTTC
TRBV6-5	TRBJ2-4	NA	NA	CASQAKNIQYF	TGTGCCAGCCAAGCCAAAAACATTCAGTACTTC
TRBV7-6	TRBJ1-3	NA	NA	CASSPRLAAYSGNTIYF	TGTGCCAGCAGCCCTCGGCTTGCAGCGTACTCTGGAAACACCATATATTTT
TRBV6-5	TRBJ2-5	few	TRBD1	CASSTNRGLETQYF	TGTGCCAGCAGTACTAACAGGGGGCTGGAGACCCAGTACTTC
TRBV4-3	TRBJ2-1	few	NA	CASSQSGFYNEQFF	TGCGCCAGCAGCCAATCGGGGTTCTACAATGAGCAGTTCTTC